This passage covers 21 T cell receptor beta chains from one sample sequenced in a study of T-cell reconstitution after alpha-beta-depleted transplantation in children. The TCRbeta library was prepared with unique molecular identifiers. TCRdb fed the PCR reads into MiXCR, producing one record per CDR3 protein. The sample lists around 400,000 distinct CDR3 sequences, roughly 20% occurring once. The starting material was PBMCs from the stem cell graft donor, obtained from the stem cell graft. These receptors originate from a human donor who donated a stem cell graft to a child with acute myeloid leukemia.

This clonotype was counted a single time. The CDR3 region has the DNA TGTGCCAGCAGCTTAGTCGGGGAGTTGGAGACCCAGTACTTC. Its protein is CASSLVGELETQYF. The chain uses TRBV11-1 and TRBJ2-5; weak D call: TRBD2 (5 bases). With 1 base removed from V and 5 bases from J, the gap between germline ends came to 11 bases. This CDR3 has 14 residues. CDR1 and CDR2 (germline): SGHAT, FQDESV (reference sequence).

The genes are TRBV2 and TRBJ2-4, with D possibly TRBD2 on 6 matching bases. Trimming removed 6 bases from V and 7 bases from J, with 19 bases in between. Germline CDR1 SNHLY, CDR2 FYNNEI. The CDR3 loop spans 15 amino acids. The CDR3 bases are TGTGCCAGCAGGCCGTATGCGGGGTCGGTCAACATTCAGTACTTC. Translating it yields CASRPYAGSVNIQYF.

V and J are TRBV6-4 and TRBJ2-1, with 8 bases fitting TRBD2. Germline CDR1 reads MRHNA; CDR2 reads SNTAGT. J gave up 1 base and V 2 bases, and 16 bases lay outside the gene matches. The CDR3 length is 20 residues. The CDR3 spells CASSDSPVLLASGSYNEQFF. The CDR3 bases are TGTGCCAGCAGTGACAGCCCAGTTCTCCTGGCTAGCGGGTCCTACAATGAGCAGTTCTTC.

Details on this clonotype: A single base separates this from a much larger clone, so it may be a read error. V gene TRBV27 combines with J gene TRBJ1-2; D is uncertain. The germline V gene has CDR1 MNHEY and CDR2 SMNVEV (reference sequence). The CDR3 runs to 12 residues. CDR3 sequence: CASSSPNFGYTF. In DNA form, the CDR3 reads TGTGCCAGCAGTTCCCCTAACTTTGGCTACACCTTC.

The chain combines TRBV2 with TRBJ2-5; no clear D. Between the trimmed V and J ends, which lost 3 bases and 6 bases, there was a span of 11 bases. CDR1 is SNHLY and CDR2 is FYNNEI in the germline V gene. The CDR3 contains 13 residues. The CDR3 loop is CASSDGVGQTQYF. The CDR3 DNA reads as TGTGCCAGCAGTGATGGGGTCGGGCAGACCCAGTACTTC.

This sequence joins TRBV6-6 and TRBJ2-2; maybe TRBD2 (5 bases). The CDR3 is 12 residues long. Germline CDR1 reads MNHNY; CDR2 reads SVGAGI (reference sequence). The V end was cut by 4 bases, the J end by 7 bases, with 7 bases between. CDR3 coding DNA: TGTGCCAGCAGTTCGGGGATCGGGGAGCTGTTTTTT. Translation: CASSSGIGELFF.

V usage is TRBV12-3 or TRBV12-4 and J usage is TRBJ2-7; either TRBD1 or TRBD2 may fit D (6 bases each). CDR3 length: 15 residues. Trimming removed 7 bases at V and 6 bases at J, with 22 bases between. In DNA, the CDR3 is TGTGCCAGCACCTGGAGTAAAGGGGGGACTGGCGAGCAGTACTTC. It specifies CASTWSKGGTGEQYF.

The V and J genes are TRBV2 and TRBJ2-1, with 8 bases identical to TRBD2. V was pared by 8 bases and J by 8 bases, with 8 bases of the junction left unmatched. The CDR3 contains 13 residues. Germline-derived CDR1 and CDR2 are SNHLY and FYNNEI. The CDR3 sequence: CASGREAPYEQFF. The CDR3, as DNA: TGTGCCAGCGGGCGGGAGGCCCCCTATGAGCAGTTCTTC.

This clonotype was counted a few times. The V call is TRBV20-1, the J call TRBJ1-1, with TRBD1 matching over 7 bases. Germline V lookup: CDR1 DFQATT, CDR2 SNEGSKA (reference sequence). CDR3 length: 13 amino acids. After removal of 3 bases from V and 3 bases from J, the junction contained 4 bases not matched to a gene. CDR3 region: CSARVGGYTEAFF. For the CDR3, the DNA is TGCAGTGCTAGGGTAGGGGGCTACACTGAAGCTTTCTTT.

This chain joins TRBV29-1 and TRBJ2-7, with D tentatively TRBD1 or TRBD2 (6 bases each). V was clipped by 1 base and J by 0 bases, with 10 bases between them. The CDR3 totals 14 residues. CDR1 SQVTM and CDR2 ANQGSEA come from the germline V gene. The CDR3 protein is CSVEGRDTSYEQYF. The CDR3 DNA reads as TGCAGCGTTGAAGGGCGGGACACCTCCTACGAGCAGTACTTC.

This clonotype was seen ten or more times. This rearrangement joins TRBV29-1 to TRBJ2-1; no definite D call. CDR1 SQVTM and CDR2 ANQGSEA come from the germline V gene. This CDR3 is 11 amino acids long. The V end was cut by 5 bases, the J end by 4 bases, with 6 bases between. This CDR3 reads CSVRPYNEQFF. The CDR3 DNA follows: TGCAGCGTTAGACCGTACAATGAGCAGTTCTTC.

This clonotype was seen at least ten times. The V call is TRBV15, the J call TRBJ2-1; TRBD2 agrees at 9 bases. The germline gives CDR1 LNHNV, CDR2 YYDKDF (reference sequence). CDR3 length: 15 amino acids. Trimming at V came to 1 base and at J to 7 bases, leaving 5 bases not matched to a gene. The CDR3 sequence is CATSRALAGENEQFF. The CDR3 coding sequence is TGTGCCACCAGCAGAGCTTTAGCGGGAGAAAATGAGCAGTTCTTC.

This clonotype occurred a few times. J is TRBJ2-1 and V is TRBV29-1; 10 nucleotides match TRBD2. Germline V CDR1 and CDR2: SQVTM, ANQGSEA. Trimming cost V 3 bases and J 6 bases; bases outside gene matches: 11. The CDR3 totals 16 residues. This CDR3 reads CSVEAASGSVVNEQFF. The CDR3 nucleotides read TGCAGCGTTGAGGCGGCTAGCGGGAGCGTAGTCAATGAGCAGTTCTTC.

The sample holds many counts of this clonotype. The V gene is TRBV12-3 or TRBV12-4, the J gene TRBJ2-7; no clear D. V was trimmed by 4 bases and J by 0 bases, leaving 7 bases between them. There are 13 residues in the CDR3. CDR3 nucleotides: TGTGCCAGCAGTTCAGGTGACTCCTACGAGCAGTACTTC. Translating gives CASSSGDSYEQYF.

This clonotype was counted only a few times. The chain employs TRBV11-3 and TRBJ2-1, with 14 bases matching TRBD2. Germline trimming cut 5 bases from V and 10 bases from J; bases unmatched to any gene: 7. Per germline, CDR1 SGHNT and CDR2 YENEEA. The CDR3 consists of 15 residues. CDR3 loop: CASSLRLAGGEEQFF. Written as DNA, the CDR3 is TGTGCCAGCAGCCTCAGACTAGCGGGAGGGGAAGAGCAGTTCTTC.

The V gene is TRBV18, the J gene TRBJ1-5, with D uncertain. The CDR3 spans 12 residues. V was clipped by 8 bases and J by 0 bases, with 5 bases between them. Germline V CDR1 and CDR2: KGHSH, LQKENI. The CDR3 nucleotides read TGTGCCAGCCCGTATAGCAATCAGCCCCAGCATTTT. Protein product: CASPYSNQPQHF. Supplemented by reference TRBV18 and TRBJ1-5, the full variable domain reads NAGVMQNPRHLVRRRGQEARLRCSPMKGHSHVYWYRQLPEEGLKFMVYLQKENIIDESGMPKERFSAEFPKEGPSILRIQQVVRGDSAAYFCASPYSNQPQHFGDGTRLSIL.

The chain recombines TRBV6-1 with TRBJ1-1; no definite D call. Trimming left V 2 bases short and J 1 base short, with 11 bases between. The germline CDR1 and CDR2 sequences are MNHNS and SASEGT. There are 15 residues in the CDR3. DNA for the CDR3: TGTGCCAGCAGTGAAATTTTTGTCAGGAACACTGAAGCTTTCTTT. This translates into CASSEIFVRNTEAFF.

The J gene is TRBJ1-4, the V gene TRBV28; D may be TRBD1 (5 bases). Germline values: CDR1 MDHEN, CDR2 SYDVKM. Between the trimmed V and J ends, which lost 4 bases and 5 bases, there was a span of 11 bases. The CDR3 loop spans 14 amino acids. The CDR3 bases are TGTGCCAGCAGTTCGGCAGGGCGGAATGAAAAACTGTTTTTT. Amino acid sequence: CASSSAGRNEKLFF.

The V and J genes are TRBV7-3 and TRBJ2-3, with D possibly TRBD2 on 6 matching bases. There are 14 residues in the CDR3. V dropped 0 bases and J dropped 5 bases, with 9 bases sitting between them. Germline CDR1 reads SGHTA; CDR2 reads FQGTGA. Written as DNA, the CDR3 is TGTGCCAGCAGCTTAACGCGGGACGTAGATACGCAGTATTTT. Translating it yields CASSLTRDVDTQYF.

This clonotype has only a few counts. A much larger clone differs by one base, so this may be a read error. The V and J genes are TRBV3-1 and TRBJ2-3, with TRBD2 identical over 9 bases. The J segment lost 4 bases and the V segment lost 1 base, leaving 0 bases of the junction unmatched. Per germline, CDR1 LGHDT and CDR2 YNNKEL (reference sequence). The CDR3 covers 14 residues. The CDR3 nucleotides are TGTGCCAGCAGCCAAGGGACTAGCGCAGATACGCAGTATTTT. Translating gives CASSQGTSADTQYF.

The chain recombines TRBV4-3 with TRBJ2-1; D not certain. CDR1 and CDR2 (germline): LGHNA, YSLEER. The CDR3 is made up of 14 amino acids. V was cut by 0 bases and J by 3 bases, with 6 bases left in between. CDR3: CASSQDLDYNEQFF. In nucleotides, the CDR3 is TGCGCCAGCAGCCAAGATCTAGACTACAATGAGCAGTTCTTC.